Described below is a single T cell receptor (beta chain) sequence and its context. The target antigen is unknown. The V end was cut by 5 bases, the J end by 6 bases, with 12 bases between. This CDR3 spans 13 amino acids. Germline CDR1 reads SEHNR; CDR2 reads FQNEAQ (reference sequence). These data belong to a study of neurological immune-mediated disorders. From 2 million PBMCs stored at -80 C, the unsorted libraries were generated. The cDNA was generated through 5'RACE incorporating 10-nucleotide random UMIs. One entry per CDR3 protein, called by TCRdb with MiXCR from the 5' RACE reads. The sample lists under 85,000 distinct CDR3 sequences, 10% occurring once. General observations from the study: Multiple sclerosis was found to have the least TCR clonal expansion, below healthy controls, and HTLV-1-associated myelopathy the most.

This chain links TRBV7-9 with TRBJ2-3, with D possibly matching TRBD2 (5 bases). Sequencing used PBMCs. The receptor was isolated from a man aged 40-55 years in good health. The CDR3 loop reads CASSLIGGDTQYF. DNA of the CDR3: TGTGCCAGCAGCCTAATCGGAGGTGATACGCAGTATTTT.